This T cell receptor beta chain originates from a study of siplizumab effects on memory and regulatory T cells. The CDR3 runs to 13 residues. Per the germline V gene, CDR1 is ENHRY and CDR2 is SYGVKD. J lost 7 bases, V lost 10 bases, and 6 bases had no gene match. Measured with immunoSEQ multiplex PCR; TCRdb has only the in-frame clones, and not every one. The sample has more than 90,000 clones, about nine tenths seen once. Study-level points and caveats: Versus roughly 27% in controls, the mappable alloreactive CD4+ clones averaged around 65% Treg-derived with siplizumab.

As to this clone: Its target is not known.

The source material was non-Treg CD4+ T cells sorted from blood. The chain couples TRBV10-3 to TRBJ2-1; TRBD2 matches 11 bases. The TCR was taken from a human donor in good health. Written as DNA, the CDR3 is TGTGCCAGCCTGGGACTAGCGGTGAATGAGCAGTTCTTC. Translation: CASLGLAVNEQFF.